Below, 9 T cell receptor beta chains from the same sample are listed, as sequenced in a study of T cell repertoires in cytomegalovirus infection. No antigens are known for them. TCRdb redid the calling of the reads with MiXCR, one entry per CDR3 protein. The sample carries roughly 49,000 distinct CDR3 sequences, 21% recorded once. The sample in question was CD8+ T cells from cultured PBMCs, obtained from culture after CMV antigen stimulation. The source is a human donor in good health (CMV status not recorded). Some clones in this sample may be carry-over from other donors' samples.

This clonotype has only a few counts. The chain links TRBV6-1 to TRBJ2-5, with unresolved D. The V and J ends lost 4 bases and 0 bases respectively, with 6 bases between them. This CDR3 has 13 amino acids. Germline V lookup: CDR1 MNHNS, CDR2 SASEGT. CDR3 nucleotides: TGTGCCAGCAGTGGACTCTACCAAGAGACCCAGTACTTC. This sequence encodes CASSGLYQETQYF.

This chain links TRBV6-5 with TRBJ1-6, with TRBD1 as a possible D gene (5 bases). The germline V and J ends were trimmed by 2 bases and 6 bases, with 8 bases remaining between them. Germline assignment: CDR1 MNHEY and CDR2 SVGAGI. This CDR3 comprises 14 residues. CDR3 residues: CASSYVGGNSPLHF. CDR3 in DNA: TGTGCCAGCAGTTACGTCGGGGGTAATTCACCCCTCCACTTT.

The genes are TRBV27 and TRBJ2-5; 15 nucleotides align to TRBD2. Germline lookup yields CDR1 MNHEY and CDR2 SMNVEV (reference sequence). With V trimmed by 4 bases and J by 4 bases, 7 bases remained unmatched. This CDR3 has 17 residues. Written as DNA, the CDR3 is TGTGCCAGCAGTTCAGGGACTAGCGGGGGGCCGCTAGAGACCCAGTACTTC. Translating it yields CASSSGTSGGPLETQYF.

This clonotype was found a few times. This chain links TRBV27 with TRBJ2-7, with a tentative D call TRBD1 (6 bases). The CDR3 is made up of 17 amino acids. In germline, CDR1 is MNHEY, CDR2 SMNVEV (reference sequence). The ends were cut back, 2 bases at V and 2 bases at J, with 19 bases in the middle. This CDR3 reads CASSLLITGKGAYEQYF. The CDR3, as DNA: TGTGCCAGCAGTTTACTCATAACAGGGAAAGGGGCCTACGAGCAGTACTTC.

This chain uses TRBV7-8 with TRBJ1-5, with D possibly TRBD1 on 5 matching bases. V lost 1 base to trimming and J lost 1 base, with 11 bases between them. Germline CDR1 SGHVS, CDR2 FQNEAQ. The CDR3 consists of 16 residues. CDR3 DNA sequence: TGTGCCAGCAGCTTAGGGACCGCAGGGAGCAATCAGCCCCAGCATTTT. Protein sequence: CASSLGTAGSNQPQHF.

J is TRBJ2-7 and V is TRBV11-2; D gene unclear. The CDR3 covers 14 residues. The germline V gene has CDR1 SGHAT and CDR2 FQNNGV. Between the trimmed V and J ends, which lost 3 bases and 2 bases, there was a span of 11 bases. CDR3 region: CASSFSLGTYEQYF. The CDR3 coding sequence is TGTGCCAGCAGCTTTTCCCTTGGCACCTACGAGCAGTACTTC.

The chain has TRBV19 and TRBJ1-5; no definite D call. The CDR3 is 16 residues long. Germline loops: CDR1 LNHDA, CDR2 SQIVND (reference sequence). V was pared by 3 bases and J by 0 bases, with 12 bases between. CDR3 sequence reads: CASSMAMSYSNQPQHF. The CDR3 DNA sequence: TGTGCCAGTAGTATGGCTATGTCTTATAGCAATCAGCCCCAGCATTTT.

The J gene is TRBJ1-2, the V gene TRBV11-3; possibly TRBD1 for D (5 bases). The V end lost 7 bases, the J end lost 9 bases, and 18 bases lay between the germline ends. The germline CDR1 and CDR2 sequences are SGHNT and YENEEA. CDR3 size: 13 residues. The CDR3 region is CASKPGRLLSYTF. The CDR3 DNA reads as TGTGCCAGCAAGCCGGGACGCCTTCTGAGCTACACCTTC.

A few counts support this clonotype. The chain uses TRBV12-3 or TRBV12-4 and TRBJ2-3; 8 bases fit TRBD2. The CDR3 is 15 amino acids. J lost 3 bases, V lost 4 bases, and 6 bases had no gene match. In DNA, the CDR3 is TGTGCCAGCAGTTATGGGACTAGAGAAACAGATACGCAGTATTTT. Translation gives CASSYGTRETDTQYF.